A single sample is the source of the 22 T cell receptor beta chains below, sequenced in a study of PD-1 blockade in classical Hodgkin lymphoma. The assay was immunoSEQ multiplex PCR, and TCRdb's table has in-frame clones only and misses some. The sample consists of several thousand clones, about 82% of them appearing once. As for time point: cycle 4 day 1 (C4D1), after less than 7 weeks of nivolumab. All trial patients relapsed after autologous stem cell transplantation. The specimen comprised peripheral blood mononuclear cells (PBMCs), sampled before the fourth cycle of nivolumab. The receptors originated from a human donor with classical Hodgkin lymphoma.

The genes are TRBV19 and TRBJ2-5; TRBD1 matches at 8 bases. The trim removed 3 bases at V and 0 bases at J, leaving 6 bases unmatched. Germline V lookup: CDR1 LNHDA, CDR2 SQIVND (reference sequence). This CDR3 contains 16 residues. CDR3 sequence (DNA): TGTGCCAGTAGTATGCAGGGACAGGTGTACCAAGAGACCCAGTACTTC. Its protein is CASSMQGQVYQETQYF.

The J gene is TRBJ2-1, the V gene TRBV18; 7 nucleotides agree with TRBD1. This CDR3 region has 19 residues. Germline loops: CDR1 KGHSH, CDR2 LQKENI. With V trimmed by 2 bases and J by 4 bases, 17 bases remained unmatched. CDR3 in amino acids: CASSPYFPQGKLGYNEQFF. CDR3 nucleotide sequence: TGTGCCAGCTCACCATACTTTCCACAGGGGAAACTTGGATACAATGAGCAGTTCTTC. The variable domain in full, with the rest retrieved from reference TRBV18 and TRBJ2-1, is NAGVMQNPRHLVRRRGQEARLRCSPMKGHSHVYWYRQLPEEGLKFMVYLQKENIIDESGMPKERFSAEFPKEGPSILRIQQVVRGDSAAYFCASSPYFPQGKLGYNEQFFGPGTRLTVL.

The chain combines TRBV7-9 with TRBJ1-1; a weak D match, TRBD1 (5 bases). This CDR3 is 14 amino acids long. The V gene lost 5 bases and the J gene lost 0 bases, with 10 bases spanning the gap. Germline-derived CDR1 and CDR2 are SEHNR and FQNEAQ (reference sequence). CDR3 sequence: CASSDSNMNTEAFF. The DNA for the CDR3 is TGTGCCAGCAGCGACAGCAACATGAACACTGAAGCTTTCTTT.

This clone was picked up one time. V is TRBV5-4 and J is TRBJ2-2; 8 bases match TRBD1. Trimming removed 4 bases from V and 4 bases from J; junction bases left unmatched: 6. The CDR3 consists of 15 residues. Looked up from germline, CDR1 is SGHNT and CDR2 is YYREEE (reference sequence). The CDR3 protein is CASSLGQGGTGELFF. For the CDR3, the DNA is TGTGCCAGCAGCCTAGGACAGGGAGGCACCGGGGAGCTGTTTTTT.

The chain couples TRBV9 to TRBJ2-7, with 10 bases lining up with TRBD1. The V and J ends lost 3 bases and 2 bases, in that order; junction bases with no gene match: 5. This CDR3 comprises 15 residues. The germline V gene encodes CDR1 SGDLS and CDR2 YYNGEE. The CDR3 coding sequence is TGTGCCAGCAGCGCGGGACAGGGGCGTACCTACGAGCAGTACTTC. This translates into CASSAGQGRTYEQYF.

The CDR3 coding sequence is TGTGCCAGCAGTGTTTTGACCCCCTACGAGCAGTACTTC. Residues: CASSVLTPYEQYF. The chain carries TRBV2 and TRBJ2-7; D remains unclear. Trimming cost V 4 bases and J 2 bases, with 9 bases left between them. The CDR3 runs to 13 residues. Germline-derived CDR1 and CDR2 are SNHLY and FYNNEI.

The V call is TRBV20-1, the J call TRBJ1-5, with a possible D match to TRBD1 (5 bases). Germline V gene lookup returns CDR1 DFQATT and CDR2 SNEGSKA (reference sequence). The length of the CDR3 is 11 residues. V shed 8 bases and J shed 5 bases, with 10 bases lying between them. This CDR3 reads CSIGVDQPQHF. CDR3 sequence (DNA): TGCAGTATAGGGGTGGATCAGCCCCAGCATTTT.

The chain links TRBV6-7 to TRBJ1-6; 7 positions agree with TRBD1. TRBV6-7 is recorded as an ORF, its role being uncertain. Germline trimming cut 8 bases from V and 7 bases from J; bases unmatched to any gene: 20. The CDR3 has 18 residues. DNA for the CDR3: TGTGCCAGCCGCCCTCAAGACCTGGCCGGGACAGAGAATTCACCCCTCCACTTT. This sequence encodes CASRPQDLAGTENSPLHF.

This clone was seen a few times. The rearrangement uses TRBV4-3 and TRBJ1-2; tentatively, D is TRBD1 (6 bases). CDR1 is LGHNA, CDR2 YSLEER, per germline. The CDR3 loop spans 15 amino acids. V lost 1 base, J lost 4 bases, and 13 bases lay in between. The CDR3 DNA is TGCGCCAGCAGCCAAGCTTCTGGGGACACCTATGGCTACACCTTC. Its translation: CASSQASGDTYGYTF.

This chain connects TRBV4-3 to TRBJ1-2; 7 positions agree with TRBD1. Germline V gene sequence: CDR1 LGHNA, CDR2 YSLEER. The CDR3 covers 14 residues. V lost 1 base and J lost 3; bases outside the gene matches: 2. The CDR3 DNA is TGCGCCAGCAGCCAAGTCACAGGGGACTATGGCTACACCTTC. This sequence encodes CASSQVTGDYGYTF.

The chain links TRBV30 to TRBJ1-2, with D hard to call. The CDR3 spans 12 residues. Germline V lookup: CDR1 GTSNPN, CDR2 SVGIG (reference sequence). Trimming left V 0 bases short and J 6 bases short, with 8 bases between. CDR3 nucleotide sequence: TGTGCCTGGAGTGTGAGAACCCATGGCTACACCTTC. It codes for CAWSVRTHGYTF. Together with reference TRBV30 and TRBJ1-2, the CDR3 gives the full variable domain: SQTIHQWPATLVQPVGSPLSLECTVEGTSNPNLYWYRQAAGRGLQLLFYSVGIGQISSEVPQNLSASRPQDRQFILSSKKLLLSDSGFYLCAWSVRTHGYTFGSGTRLTVV.

The chain carries TRBV2 and TRBJ1-5; 8 bases map to TRBD1. This CDR3 is 13 amino acids long. Germline V gene data show CDR1 as SNHLY and CDR2 as FYNNEI. J gave up 7 bases and V 6 bases, and 5 bases lay outside the gene matches. The CDR3 spells CASRRTGQQPQHF. The CDR3 DNA reads TGTGCCAGCAGACGGACAGGGCAGCAGCCCCAGCATTTT.

The chain couples TRBV4-2 to TRBJ1-6, with 8 bases identical to TRBD1. Germline CDR1 and CDR2: LGHNA and YNFKEQ. CDR3 length equals 19 residues. V shed 3 bases, J shed 0 bases, and the junction held 10 bases outside the gene matches. The CDR3 region has the DNA TGTGCCAGCAGCCATTTTAGGACAGGGTACTACTCCTATAATTCACCCCTCCACTTT. This encodes CASSHFRTGYYSYNSPLHF.

V usage is TRBV23-1 and J usage is TRBJ1-2, with D maybe TRBD1 (6 bases). TRBV23-1 is labeled an ORF, and its function is uncertain. Trimming cost V 3 bases and J 4 bases, with 9 bases left between them. This CDR3 is 13 amino acids long. The CDR3 loop reads CASSHGQLYGYTF. CDR3 bases: TGCGCCAGCAGTCATGGACAGCTCTATGGCTACACCTTC.

The rearrangement links TRBV4-1 to TRBJ2-1; D is unresolved. The CDR3 loop spans 15 amino acids. The germline V gene has CDR1 MGHRA and CDR2 YSYEKL. The germline V and J ends were trimmed by 2 bases and 2 bases, with 10 bases remaining between them. This chain's CDR3 is CASSQSGLTYNEQFF. In nucleotides, the CDR3 is TGCGCCAGCAGCCAATCCGGGTTAACCTACAATGAGCAGTTCTTC.

This chain joins TRBV6-5 and TRBJ2-7; no clear D. The CDR3 has 10 amino acids. V was shortened by 8 bases and J by 7 bases, with 9 bases between the two germline ends. CDR1 is MNHEY, CDR2 SVGAGI, per germline. The CDR3 loop is CASGRQEQYF. The CDR3 bases are TGTGCCAGCGGCCGCCAGGAGCAGTACTTC.

The J gene is TRBJ2-2, the V gene TRBV7-9; 9 nucleotides match TRBD1. The ends lost 5 bases at V and 2 bases at J; junction bases unmatched: 6. Looked up from germline, CDR1 is SEHNR and CDR2 is FQNEAQ (reference sequence). This CDR3 contains 16 residues. The CDR3 spells CASSARQGGNTGELFF. Here the CDR3 DNA reads TGTGCCAGCAGCGCAAGACAGGGGGGCAACACCGGGGAGCTGTTTTTT. The full variable domain, in which reference TRBV7-9 and TRBJ2-2 provide the parts outside the CDR3, is DTGVSQNPRHKITKRGQNVTFRCDPISEHNRLYWYRQTLGQGPEFLTYFQNEAQLEKSRLLSDRFSAERPKGSFSTLEIQRTEQGDSAMYLCASSARQGGNTGELFFGEGSRLTVL.

This clone has a single count. This same CDR3 is encoded by further DNA sequences in the sample. The chain joins TRBV9 to TRBJ2-2; D gene unclear. With 0 bases removed from V and 8 bases from J, the gap between germline ends came to 11 bases. Germline lookup yields CDR1 SGDLS and CDR2 YYNGEE. There are 14 residues in the CDR3. The CDR3 DNA reads TGTGCCAGCAGCGTAGTGGGGATTCGGGGGGAGCTGTTTTTT. It encodes CASSVVGIRGELFF.

The rearrangement links TRBV5-1 to TRBJ1-2; TRBD1 matches at 7 bases. The CDR3 is 19 residues long. V was clipped by 0 bases and J by 2 bases; unmatched bases: 16. Germline lookup yields CDR1 SGHRS and CDR2 YFSETQ. CDR3 sequence reads: CASSLARGMRGRLNYGYTF. CDR3 in DNA: TGCGCCAGCAGCTTGGCTCGGGGAATGAGGGGGCGCCTCAACTATGGCTACACCTTC.

The rearrangement links TRBV7-2 to TRBJ2-3, with TRBD2 matching over 10 bases. The CDR3 has 16 amino acids. The V segment lost 0 bases and the J segment 5 bases; nucleotides outside the gene matches: 5. Germline assignment: CDR1 SGHTA and CDR2 FQGNSA. The CDR3, as DNA: TGTGCCAGCAGCTTAGCCGCTAGCGGGGGAATAGATACGCAGTATTTT. This translates into CASSLAASGGIDTQYF.

This clone has only one observation. This rearrangement joins TRBV9 to TRBJ1-4; perhaps TRBD1 as D (5 bases). The germline V and J ends were trimmed by 4 bases and 2 bases, with 9 bases remaining between them. CDR1 and CDR2 (germline): SGDLS, YYNGEE. The CDR3 has 14 amino acids. The CDR3 loop reads CASSLGETNEKLFF. For the CDR3, the DNA is TGTGCCAGCAGCCTAGGGGAGACTAATGAAAAACTGTTTTTT. Together with reference TRBV9 and TRBJ1-4, the CDR3 gives the full variable domain: DSGVTQTPKHLITATGQRVTLRCSPRSGDLSVYWYQQSLDQGLQFLIQYYNGEERAKGNILERFSAQQFPDLHSELNLSSLELGDSALYFCASSLGETNEKLFFGSGTQLSVL.

The chain couples TRBV28 to TRBJ1-4; D possibly corresponds to TRBD1 (6 bases). The length of the CDR3 is 14 residues. The V gene's germline CDR1 is MDHEN and CDR2 SYDVKM. Trimming stripped 8 bases from V and 8 bases from J, with 18 bases between. CDR3 bases: TGTGCCAGCGGCCCTATGTACGGGGGCGAAAAACTGTTTTTT. It encodes CASGPMYGGEKLFF.